The 14 T cell receptor beta chains in this list originate from one sample, sequenced in a study of cytomegalovirus exposure and HLA in healthy donors. Produced via immunoSEQ multiplex PCR; TCRdb's table is partial and in-frame only. The sample lists under 300,000 clones, approximately 83% occurring once. Sequencing was done on a sample of PBMCs. These receptors were obtained from a woman between 18 and 30 years old in good health and CMV-seronegative.

CDR3 DNA sequence: TGTGCCAGCTCACCAGGAGGACCCAAAAACATTCAGTACTTC. As protein: CASSPGGPKNIQYF. The chain employs TRBV18 and TRBJ2-4; weak D call: TRBD2 (5 bases). The CDR3 length is 14 residues. V dropped 2 bases and J dropped 2 bases, with 7 bases sitting between them. CDR1 and CDR2 from the germline V gene are KGHSH and LQKENI. The whole variable domain, remainder taken from reference TRBV18 and TRBJ2-4, is NAGVMQNPRHLVRRRGQEARLRCSPMKGHSHVYWYRQLPEEGLKFMVYLQKENIIDESGMPKERFSAEFPKEGPSILRIQQVVRGDSAAYFCASSPGGPKNIQYFGAGTRLSVL.

This sequence joins TRBV5-4 and TRBJ1-5, with D hard to call. Trimming cost V 4 bases and J 6 bases, with 14 bases left between them. Germline V gene sequence: CDR1 SGHNT, CDR2 YYREEE (reference sequence). CDR3 size: 14 residues. The CDR3 is CASSPNRGGQPQHF. DNA of the CDR3: TGTGCCAGCAGCCCTAACCGGGGTGGTCAGCCCCAGCATTTT.

In its sample, this clone was seen once. The V gene is TRBV9, the J gene TRBJ1-5; D remains unclear. The germline V gene has CDR1 SGDLS and CDR2 YYNGEE. This CDR3 has 14 amino acids. V was trimmed by 4 bases and J by 4 bases, leaving 12 bases between them. The CDR3 DNA follows: TGTGCCAGCAGCCCCAGCAGGAATAATCAGCCCCAGCATTTT. Its protein product is CASSPSRNNQPQHF.

The chain joins TRBV11-3 to TRBJ2-4; the D is unclear. The CDR3 is made up of 14 amino acids. CDR1 and CDR2 from the germline V gene are SGHNT and YENEEA. V lost 2 bases, J lost 7 bases, and 12 bases lay in between. The CDR3 spells CASSLLWVGNIQYF. The CDR3 nucleotides are TGTGCCAGCAGCTTACTCTGGGTCGGGAACATTCAGTACTTC.

The table lists this clone with a count of one. Sequence at one end of the junction differs from germline and may be a read error. The chain is built from TRBV9 and TRBJ2-5, with 9 bases aligning to TRBD1. Germline V lookup: CDR1 SGDLS, CDR2 YYNGEE. CDR3 length equals 13 residues. CDR3 residues: CASSPTGGQSHYF. CDR3 nucleotides: TGTGCCAGCAGCCCGACAGGGGGACAATCCCATTACTTC.

The chain links TRBV27 to TRBJ2-3, with 9 bases that match TRBD1. Germline trimming cut 0 bases from V and 4 bases from J; bases unmatched to any gene: 2. Per germline, CDR1 MNHEY and CDR2 SMNVEV (reference sequence). CDR3 length: 15 residues. The CDR3 protein is CASSLSTGGADTQYF. As DNA, the CDR3 is TGTGCCAGCAGTTTATCAACAGGGGGCGCAGATACGCAGTATTTT.

The V gene is TRBV7-3, the J gene TRBJ2-1; possibly TRBD2 for D (6 bases). V lost 4 bases, J lost 7 bases, and 14 bases lay in between. The length of the CDR3 is 14 residues. Germline V lookup: CDR1 SGHTA, CDR2 FQGTGA. The CDR3 reads CASSSGTLQNEQFF. CDR3 DNA sequence: TGTGCCAGCAGCTCTGGGACTCTCCAGAATGAGCAGTTCTTC.

J is TRBJ1-4 and V is TRBV30; TRBD1 matches 8 bases. This CDR3 contains 16 residues. Germline V lookup: CDR1 GTSNPN, CDR2 SVGIG (reference sequence). After removal of 0 bases from V and 4 bases from J, the junction contained 7 bases not matched to a gene. CDR3 amino acids: CAWSVHRDRFNEKLFF. In nucleotides, the CDR3 is TGTGCCTGGAGTGTTCACCGGGACAGGTTTAATGAAAAACTGTTTTTT.

This sequence joins TRBV7-9 and TRBJ2-3, with a weak D call TRBD2 (6 bases). Germline V gene data show CDR1 as SEHNR and CDR2 as FQNEAQ (reference sequence). This CDR3 contains 12 residues. The V gene lost 4 bases and the J gene lost 8 bases, with 10 bases spanning the gap. This chain's CDR3 is CASSSDYPTQYF. Here the CDR3 DNA reads TGTGCCAGCAGCTCGGACTATCCTACGCAGTATTTT. Complete variable domain (other parts from reference TRBV7-9 and TRBJ2-3): DTGVSQNPRHKITKRGQNVTFRCDPISEHNRLYWYRQTLGQGPEFLTYFQNEAQLEKSRLLSDRFSAERPKGSFSTLEIQRTEQGDSAMYLCASSSDYPTQYFGPGTRLTVL.

The chain combines TRBV5-6 with TRBJ1-4; D may be TRBD1 (6 bases). Germline V CDR1 and CDR2: SGHDT, YYEEEE. V lost 3 bases and J 1 base, leaving 13 bases between the germline ends. This CDR3 comprises 16 residues. DNA for the CDR3: TGTGCCAGCAGCTCTTCTCTAGGGGGAACTAATGAAAAACTGTTTTTT. Protein: CASSSSLGGTNEKLFF.

This CDR3 reads CASSSIHSGNAMNTEAFF. DNA for the CDR3: TGTGCCAGCAGTTCCATACATTCGGGGAATGCCATGAACACTGAAGCTTTCTTT. This chain links TRBV27 with TRBJ1-1; D is uncertain. The CDR3 contains 18 residues. Germline CDR1 MNHEY, CDR2 SMNVEV (reference sequence). V was clipped by 4 bases and J by 0 bases, with 21 bases between them.

This clone was seen only once. The chain uses TRBV2 and TRBJ1-2; TRBD1 might be the D (6 bases). Germline V CDR1 and CDR2: SNHLY, FYNNEI. V gave up 6 bases and J gave up 0 bases, with 11 bases separating them. CDR3 length: 14 residues. For the CDR3, the DNA is TGTGCCAGCAGCGGAAGACAGGCTAACTATGGCTACACCTTC. Translation gives CASSGRQANYGYTF.

V and J are TRBV5-1 and TRBJ1-2; weak D call: TRBD1 (6 bases). The V end was cut by 5 bases, the J end by 7 bases, with 24 bases between. CDR3 length: 16 amino acids. Per germline, CDR1 SGHRS and CDR2 YFSETQ. In DNA, the CDR3 is TGCGCCAGCAGACTAAGACCTCGGTTAGGGGGATCTGGCTACACCTTC. This translates into CASRLRPRLGGSGYTF.

This clone appeared once. This CDR3 reads CSVEVRGKADTEAFF. For the CDR3, the DNA is TGCAGCGTTGAAGTTCGGGGAAAAGCGGACACTGAAGCTTTCTTT. V and J are TRBV29-1 and TRBJ1-1, with D uncertain. CDR3 length: 15 residues. Germline values: CDR1 SQVTM, CDR2 ANQGSEA. V dropped 1 base and J dropped 3 bases, with 15 bases sitting between them.